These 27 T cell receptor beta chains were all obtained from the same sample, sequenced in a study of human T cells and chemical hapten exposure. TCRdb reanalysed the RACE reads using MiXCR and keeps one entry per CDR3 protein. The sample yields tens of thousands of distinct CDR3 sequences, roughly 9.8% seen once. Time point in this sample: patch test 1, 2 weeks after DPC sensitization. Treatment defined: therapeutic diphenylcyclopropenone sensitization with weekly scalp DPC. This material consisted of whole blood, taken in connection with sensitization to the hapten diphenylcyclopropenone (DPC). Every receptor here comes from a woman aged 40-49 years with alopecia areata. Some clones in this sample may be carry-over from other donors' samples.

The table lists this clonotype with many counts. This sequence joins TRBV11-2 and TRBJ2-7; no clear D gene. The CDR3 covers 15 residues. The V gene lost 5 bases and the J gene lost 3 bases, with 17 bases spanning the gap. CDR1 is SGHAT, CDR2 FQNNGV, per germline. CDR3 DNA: TGTGCCAGCAGCACCGGACGTGGCCTATACTACGAGCAGTACTTC. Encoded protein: CASSTGRGLYYEQYF.

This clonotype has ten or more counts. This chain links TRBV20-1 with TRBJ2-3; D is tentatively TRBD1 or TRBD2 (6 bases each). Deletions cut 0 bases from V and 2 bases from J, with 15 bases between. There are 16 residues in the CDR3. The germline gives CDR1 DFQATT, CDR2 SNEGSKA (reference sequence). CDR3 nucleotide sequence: TGCAGTGCTAGAGATTCGGGGGCCCCCTACACAGATACGCAGTATTTT. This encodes CSARDSGAPYTDTQYF.

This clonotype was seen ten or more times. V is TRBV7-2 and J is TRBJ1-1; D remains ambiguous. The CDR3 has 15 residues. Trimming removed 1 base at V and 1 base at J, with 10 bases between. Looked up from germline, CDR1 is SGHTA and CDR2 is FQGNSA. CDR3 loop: CASSLVGFSNTEAFF. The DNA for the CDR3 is TGTGCCAGCAGCTTAGTGGGGTTCTCGAACACTGAAGCTTTCTTT.

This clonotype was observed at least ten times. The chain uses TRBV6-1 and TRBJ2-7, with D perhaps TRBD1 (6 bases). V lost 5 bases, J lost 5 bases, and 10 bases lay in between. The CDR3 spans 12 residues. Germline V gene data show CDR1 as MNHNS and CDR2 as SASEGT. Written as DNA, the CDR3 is TGTGCCAGCAGTACAGGGTATGACGAGCAGTACTTC. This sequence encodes CASSTGYDEQYF.

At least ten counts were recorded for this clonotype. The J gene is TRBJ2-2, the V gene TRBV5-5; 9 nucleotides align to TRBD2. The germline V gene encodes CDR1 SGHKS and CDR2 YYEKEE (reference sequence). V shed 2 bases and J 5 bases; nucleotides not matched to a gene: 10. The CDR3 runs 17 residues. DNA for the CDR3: TGTGCCAGCAGCTTCGCGGGTCTCCTAGCGGGAACCGGGGAGCTGTTTTTT. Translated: CASSFAGLLAGTGELFF.

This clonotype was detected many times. CDR3 in DNA: TGTGCCAGCAGTTACCGACTAGCGGGCGGAACCGGGGAGCTGTTTTTT. Amino acid sequence: CASSYRLAGGTGELFF. V is TRBV6-6 and J is TRBJ2-2; 10 positions agree with TRBD2. The germline V gene has CDR1 MNHNY and CDR2 SVGAGI (reference sequence). This CDR3 has 16 residues. The V gene end was trimmed by 2 bases and the J gene end by 5 bases; junction bases not matched to a gene: 5.

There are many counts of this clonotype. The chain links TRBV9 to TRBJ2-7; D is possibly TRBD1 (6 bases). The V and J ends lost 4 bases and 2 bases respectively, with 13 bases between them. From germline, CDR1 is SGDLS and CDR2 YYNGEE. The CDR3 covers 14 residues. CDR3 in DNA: TGTGCCAGCAGCACCCGGGACACCGCCTACGAGCAGTACTTC. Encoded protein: CASSTRDTAYEQYF.

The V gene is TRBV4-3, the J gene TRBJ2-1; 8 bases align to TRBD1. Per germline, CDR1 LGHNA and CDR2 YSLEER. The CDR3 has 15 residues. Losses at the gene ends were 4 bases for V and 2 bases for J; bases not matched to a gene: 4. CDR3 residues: CASSRGQGPYNEQFF. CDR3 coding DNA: TGCGCCAGCAGCCGTGGACAGGGCCCCTACAATGAGCAGTTCTTC.

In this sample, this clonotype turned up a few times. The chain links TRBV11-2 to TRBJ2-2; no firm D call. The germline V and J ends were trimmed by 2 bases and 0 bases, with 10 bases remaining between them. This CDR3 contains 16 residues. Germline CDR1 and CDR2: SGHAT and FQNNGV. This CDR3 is CASSLNVQANTGELFF. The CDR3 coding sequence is TGTGCCAGCAGCTTAAATGTTCAGGCGAACACCGGGGAGCTGTTTTTT.

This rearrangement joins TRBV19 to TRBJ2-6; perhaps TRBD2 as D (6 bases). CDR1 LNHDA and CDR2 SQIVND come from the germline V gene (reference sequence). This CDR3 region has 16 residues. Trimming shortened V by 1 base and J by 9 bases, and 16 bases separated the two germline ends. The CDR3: CASSIVWRAPSNVLTF. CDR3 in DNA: TGTGCCAGTAGTATAGTGTGGAGGGCACCCAGCAACGTCCTGACTTTC.

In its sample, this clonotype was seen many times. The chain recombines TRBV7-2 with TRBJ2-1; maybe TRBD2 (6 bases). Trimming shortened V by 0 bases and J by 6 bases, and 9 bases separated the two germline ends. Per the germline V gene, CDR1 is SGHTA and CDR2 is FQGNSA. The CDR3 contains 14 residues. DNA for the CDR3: TGTGCCAGCAGCTTAGCGGTCGGGAGCAATGAGCAGTTCTTC. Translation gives CASSLAVGSNEQFF.

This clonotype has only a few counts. CDR3 sequence: CASSLDWDRKETQYF. The CDR3 DNA follows: TGCGCCAGCAGCTTGGATTGGGACAGGAAAGAGACCCAGTACTTC. V gene TRBV5-1 combines with J gene TRBJ2-5; TRBD1 matches 8 bases. This CDR3 has 15 residues. From germline, CDR1 is SGHRS and CDR2 YFSETQ. V shed 0 bases and J 3 bases; nucleotides not matched to a gene: 4.

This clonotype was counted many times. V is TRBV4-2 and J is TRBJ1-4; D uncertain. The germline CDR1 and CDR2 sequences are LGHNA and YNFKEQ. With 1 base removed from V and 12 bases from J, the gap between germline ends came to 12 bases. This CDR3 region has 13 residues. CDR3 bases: TGTGCCAGCAGCCAAGGGATAAGGAGGGAACTGTTTTTT. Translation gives CASSQGIRRELFF.

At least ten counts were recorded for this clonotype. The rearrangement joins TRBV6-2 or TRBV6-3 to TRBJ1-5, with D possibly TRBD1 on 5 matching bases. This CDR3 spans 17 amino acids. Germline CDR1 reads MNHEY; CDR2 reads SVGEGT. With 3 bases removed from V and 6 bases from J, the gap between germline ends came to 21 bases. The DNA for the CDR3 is TGTGCCAGCAGTTATCGGGGTCTCGGTGTCGGGGGTCAGCCCCAGCATTTT. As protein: CASSYRGLGVGGQPQHF.

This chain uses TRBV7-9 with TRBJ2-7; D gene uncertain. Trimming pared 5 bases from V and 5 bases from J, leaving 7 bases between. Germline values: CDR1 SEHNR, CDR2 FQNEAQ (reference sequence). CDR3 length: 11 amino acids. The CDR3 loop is CASSPGDEQYF. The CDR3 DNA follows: TGTGCCAGCAGCCCAGGAGACGAGCAGTACTTC.

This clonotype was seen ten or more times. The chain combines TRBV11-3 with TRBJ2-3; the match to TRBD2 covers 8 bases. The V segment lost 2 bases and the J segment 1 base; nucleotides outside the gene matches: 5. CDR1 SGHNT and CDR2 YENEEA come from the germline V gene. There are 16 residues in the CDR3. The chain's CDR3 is CASSLSPGGGTDTQYF. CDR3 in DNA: TGTGCCAGCAGCTTAAGTCCGGGGGGGGGCACAGATACGCAGTATTTT.

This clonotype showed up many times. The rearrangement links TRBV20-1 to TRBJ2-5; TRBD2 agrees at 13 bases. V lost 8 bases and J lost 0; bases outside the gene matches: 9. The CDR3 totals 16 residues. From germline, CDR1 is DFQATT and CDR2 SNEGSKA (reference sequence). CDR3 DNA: TGCAGTTTTGAACCGGGACTAGCGGGGTACCAAGAGACCCAGTACTTC. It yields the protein CSFEPGLAGYQETQYF.

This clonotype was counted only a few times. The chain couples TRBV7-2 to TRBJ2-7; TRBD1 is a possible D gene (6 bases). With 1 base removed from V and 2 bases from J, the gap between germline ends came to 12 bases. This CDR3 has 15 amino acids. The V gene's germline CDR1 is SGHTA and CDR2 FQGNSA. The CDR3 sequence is CASSLDFSGAYEQYF. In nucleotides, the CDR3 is TGTGCCAGCAGCTTAGATTTTTCAGGGGCCTACGAGCAGTACTTC.

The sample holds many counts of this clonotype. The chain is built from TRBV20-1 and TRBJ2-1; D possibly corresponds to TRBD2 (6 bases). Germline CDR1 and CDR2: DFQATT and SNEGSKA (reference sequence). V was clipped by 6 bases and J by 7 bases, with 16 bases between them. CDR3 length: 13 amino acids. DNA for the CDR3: TGCAGTGCCGGGAGACCCGGGGCGAATGAGCAGTTCTTC. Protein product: CSAGRPGANEQFF.

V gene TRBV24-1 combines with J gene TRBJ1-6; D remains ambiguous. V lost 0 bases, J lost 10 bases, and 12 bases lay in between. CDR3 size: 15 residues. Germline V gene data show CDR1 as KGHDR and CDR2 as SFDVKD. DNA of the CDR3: TGTGCCACCAGTGATTTGTTTAGGTATCGGTCACCCCTCCACTTT. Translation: CATSDLFRYRSPLHF.

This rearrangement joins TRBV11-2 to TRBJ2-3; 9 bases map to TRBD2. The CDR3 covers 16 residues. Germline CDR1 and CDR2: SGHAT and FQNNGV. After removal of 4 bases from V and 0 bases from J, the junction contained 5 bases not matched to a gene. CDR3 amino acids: CASSSGTSMSTDTQYF. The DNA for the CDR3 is TGTGCCAGCAGCTCCGGGACTAGCATGAGCACAGATACGCAGTATTTT.

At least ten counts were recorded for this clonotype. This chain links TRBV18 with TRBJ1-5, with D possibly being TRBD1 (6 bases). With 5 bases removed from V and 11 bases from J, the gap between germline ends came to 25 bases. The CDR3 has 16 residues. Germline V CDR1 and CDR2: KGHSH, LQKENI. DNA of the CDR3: TGTGCCAGCTCAGACAAACTAACACAGGGTACTAGCGCCCAGCATTTT. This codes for CASSDKLTQGTSAQHF. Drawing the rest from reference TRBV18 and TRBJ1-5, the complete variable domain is NAGVMQNPRHLVRRRGQEARLRCSPMKGHSHVYWYRQLPEEGLKFMVYLQKENIIDESGMPKERFSAEFPKEGPSILRIQQVVRGDSAAYFCASSDKLTQGTSAQHFGDGTRLSIL.

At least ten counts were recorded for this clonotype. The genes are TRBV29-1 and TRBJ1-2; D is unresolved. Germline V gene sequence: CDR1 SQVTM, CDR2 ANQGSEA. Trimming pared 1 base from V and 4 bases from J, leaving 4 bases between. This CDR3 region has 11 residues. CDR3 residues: CSVEGRYGYTF. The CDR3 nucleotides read TGCAGCGTTGAAGGGCGCTATGGCTACACCTTC.

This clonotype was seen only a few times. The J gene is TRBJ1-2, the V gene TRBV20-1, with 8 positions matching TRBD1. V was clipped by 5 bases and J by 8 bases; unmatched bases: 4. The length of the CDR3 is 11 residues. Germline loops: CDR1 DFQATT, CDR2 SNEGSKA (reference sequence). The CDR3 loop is CSALTGEGYTF. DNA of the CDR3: TGCAGTGCTCTGACAGGGGAAGGCTACACCTTC.

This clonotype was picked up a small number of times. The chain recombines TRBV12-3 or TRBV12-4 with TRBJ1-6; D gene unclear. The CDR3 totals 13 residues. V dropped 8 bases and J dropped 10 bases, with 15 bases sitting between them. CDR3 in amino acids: CASALIERSPLHF. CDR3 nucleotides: TGTGCCAGCGCACTTATTGAGCGGTCACCCCTCCACTTT.

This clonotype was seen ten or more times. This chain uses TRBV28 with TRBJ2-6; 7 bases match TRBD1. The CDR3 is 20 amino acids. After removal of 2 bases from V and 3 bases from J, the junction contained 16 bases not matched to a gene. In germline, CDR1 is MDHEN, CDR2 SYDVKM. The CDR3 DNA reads TGTGCCAGCAGTTTACTAGTCCCTTTGACAGGGTTGGGTGGGGCCAACGTCCTGACTTTC. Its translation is CASSLLVPLTGLGGANVLTF.

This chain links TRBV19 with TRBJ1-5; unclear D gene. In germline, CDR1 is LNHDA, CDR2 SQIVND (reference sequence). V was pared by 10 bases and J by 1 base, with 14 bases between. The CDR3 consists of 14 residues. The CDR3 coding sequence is TGTGCCACCCAAGATCAAATCAGCAATCAGCCCCAGCATTTT. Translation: CATQDQISNQPQHF.